The 8 T cell receptor beta chains below were found in one sample sequenced in a study of T cell changes during pregnancy in multiple sclerosis (dated by TCRdb to between 2018 and 2021). The protocol used for the library was the immunoSEQ multiplex PCR assay. The source is immuneACCESS, and TCRdb retained only in-frame sequences with V and J called. Part of the clones is not carried over; for the studies checked, unresolved V genes explain less than half of this, and the remainder is unexplained. The sample table shows about 31,000 clones, and just over 85% are seen once. The top ten constitute roughly 0.72% of the sample. The sample consisted of CD4+ T cells from peripheral blood mononuclear cells, taken in the first trimester of pregnancy. Every receptor here comes from a female donor in good health, enrolled as a control in a pregnancy study.

In its sample, this clone was seen once. V usage is TRBV9 and J usage is TRBJ1-3, with a tentative D call TRBD1 (6 bases). The CDR3 loop spans 18 amino acids. Germline values: CDR1 SGDLS, CDR2 YYNGEE. The germline V and J ends were trimmed by 0 bases and 0 bases, with 16 bases remaining between them. The CDR3: CASSVEVVWDNSGNTIYF. Here the CDR3 DNA reads TGTGCCAGCAGCGTAGAAGTAGTGTGGGACAACTCTGGAAACACCATATATTTT.

The chain is built from TRBV11-3 and TRBJ2-1, with 8 bases matching TRBD2. Germline V gives CDR1 SGHNT, CDR2 YENEEA. The CDR3 spans 15 residues. Unmatched junction bases numbered 5, after V lost 1 base and J lost 6 bases. The CDR3 region has the DNA TGTGCCAGCAGCTTAGCGGGGGGGGCTCCCAATGAGCAGTTCTTC. Its translation is CASSLAGGAPNEQFF.

This clone showed up just once. This rearrangement joins TRBV5-1 to TRBJ1-5, with 8 bases lining up with TRBD1. In germline, CDR1 is SGHRS, CDR2 YFSETQ. The CDR3 consists of 15 residues. Unmatched junction bases numbered 6, after V lost 1 base and J lost 6 bases. CDR3 in amino acids: CASSLFPGGAQPQHF. The CDR3 DNA follows: TGCGCCAGCAGCTTGTTTCCAGGGGGCGCTCAGCCCCAGCATTTT.

This clone was found once. The V and J genes are TRBV2 and TRBJ1-2, with 7 nucleotides matching TRBD1. CDR1 is SNHLY and CDR2 is FYNNEI in the germline V gene. The CDR3 consists of 14 residues. V was clipped by 4 bases and J by 8 bases; unmatched bases: 10. The CDR3 here is CASSGDRAVRGYTF. The CDR3 bases are TGTGCCAGCAGTGGTGACAGGGCCGTAAGGGGCTACACCTTC. Combining the CDR3 with reference TRBV2 and TRBJ1-2 gives the whole variable domain EPEVTQTPSHQVTQMGQEVILRCVPISNHLYFYWYRQILGQKVEFLVSFYNNEISEKSEIFDDQFSVERPDGSNFTLKIRSTKLEDSAMYFCASSGDRAVRGYTFGSGTRLTVV.

The chain carries TRBV7-9 and TRBJ1-1, with 8 bases lining up with TRBD1. The germline V gene has CDR1 SEHNR and CDR2 FQNEAQ (reference sequence). CDR3 length: 13 amino acids. J was trimmed by 9 bases and V by 1 base; bases with no gene match: 4. CDR3 in amino acids: CASSLVQGVQAFF. The DNA for the CDR3 is TGTGCCAGCAGCTTAGTACAGGGGGTTCAAGCTTTCTTT. The full variable domain, completed using reference TRBV7-9 and TRBJ1-1, is DTGVSQNPRHKITKRGQNVTFRCDPISEHNRLYWYRQTLGQGPEFLTYFQNEAQLEKSRLLSDRFSAERPKGSFSTLEIQRTEQGDSAMYLCASSLVQGVQAFFGQGTRLTVV.

This chain uses TRBV7-6 with TRBJ1-1, with D hard to call. This CDR3 spans 15 amino acids. Trimming pared 7 bases from V and 3 bases from J, leaving 18 bases between. Germline CDR1 is SGHVS and CDR2 is FNYEAQ. CDR3 DNA: TGTGCCAGCACCATTCTTGGGAGTGGAGACACTGAAGCTTTCTTT. It codes for CASTILGSGDTEAFF. Filled out from reference TRBV7-6 and TRBJ1-1, the complete variable domain reads GAGVSQSPRYKVTKRGQDVALRCDPISGHVSLYWYRQALGQGPEFLTYFNYEAQQDKSGLPNDRFSAERPEGSISTLTIQRTEQRDSAMYRCASTILGSGDTEAFFGQGTRLTVV.

The J gene is TRBJ2-3, the V gene TRBV11-2; TRBD1 matches 7 bases. The CDR3 spans 14 residues. Germline values: CDR1 SGHAT, CDR2 FQNNGV. Losses at the gene ends were 6 bases for V and 2 bases for J; bases not matched to a gene: 5. CDR3 sequence (DNA): TGTGCCAGCAGTCGACAGGGCCACACAGATACGCAGTATTTT. Amino acids: CASSRQGHTDTQYF.

The chain carries TRBV7-9 and TRBJ2-7; 10 bases line up with TRBD1. The CDR3 loop spans 16 amino acids. The germline V gene encodes CDR1 SEHNR and CDR2 FQNEAQ (reference sequence). V shed 2 bases, J shed 3 bases, and the junction held 7 bases outside the gene matches. The CDR3 loop reads CASSLNSGTGDYEQYF. CDR3 sequence (DNA): TGTGCCAGCAGCTTAAATTCCGGGACAGGGGACTACGAGCAGTACTTC.